A selection of T cell receptor beta chains follows, all from one sample in a study of CD4 and CD8 cells across lung adenocarcinoma regions. TCRdb re-derived calls from the PCR reads in MiXCR, one entry per CDR3 protein. The sample yields around 19,000 distinct CDR3 sequences, roughly 50% seen once. What was sequenced was CD8+ T cells from the center of a lung tumor. The receptors originated from a female donor with lung adenocarcinoma. The CD4 and CD8 labels of this study may be unreliable. CDR3s include the opening cysteine and the closing phenylalanine or tryptophan.

V gene	CDR3 protein
TRBV5-1	CASSLVGQGNTEAFF
TRBV27	CASRQGLGAKDTQYF
TRBV27	CARGQGGGVKDTQYF
TRBV27	CASSSGSSYNEQFF
TRBV10-3	CAISTQTGLYGYTF
TRBV6-1	CASSDYLQETQYF
TRBV6-1	CASSALPANTEAFF
TRBV27	CASGPGLGAKDMQYF
TRBV10-2	CASRRSAGDETQYF
TRBV4-2	CASSQDHGGKVFF
TRBV6-1	CASSINRGELRFF
TRBV27	CASRRQGVCDQDIQYF
TRBV11-2	CASSRLTRLRAKDTQYF
TRBV10-3	CAAGDGARDEETQYF
TRBV27	CARGPEQDTQYF
TRBV6-1	CASSGSSGTQDIQYF
TRBV4-1	CASSQDWGNQETQYF
TRBV11-3	CASSQGQEETQYF
TRBV12-3/TRBV12-4	CASSPTSGYSTDTQYF
TRBV7-2	CASSLGTSGINEQYF
TRBV6-5	CASSYSGGTDTQYF
TRBV20-1	CSANPGLAGGFKRETQYF
TRBV4-1	CASSQDFARINIQYF
TRBV6-1	CASGGHGGSDQETQYF
TRBV27	CASSHDPETQYF
TRBV7-2	CASTLGVFGANVLTF
TRBV9	CASSAVPSVTDTQYF
TRBV20-1	CSVQGGTSVTDTQYF
TRBV12-3/TRBV12-4	CASSFLQYNEQFF
TRBV12-3/TRBV12-4	CASSPLEYNEQFF
TRBV5-8	CASSLGQEPNRF
TRBV25-1	CASSRGRAEEQFF
TRBV3-1	CASSHVSGTPSSYEQYF
TRBV12-3/TRBV12-4	CARGPGGRDKETQYF
TRBV27	CASSFSLRPEKLFF
TRBV6-5	CASSSRTDPPRETQYF
TRBV6-1	CASAGDAGGDTETQYF
TRBV6-1	CARGYDQTGTDTQYF
TRBV6-1	CASSEAGTGVGDTQYF
TRBV9	CASSVTGQHNEQFF
TRBV5-4	CASSLVSGRRDTQYF
TRBV7-2	CASRPRGLGPSSYNEQFF
TRBV27	CASRRGDFSTDTQYF
TRBV27	CASSPLSGRAKDTQYF
TRBV3-1	CASSQSATLYNEQFF
TRBV27	CASSLQGAQETQYF
TRBV6-1	CASSEALIEGANTGTQFF
TRBV27	CASSLLGPHNEQFF
TRBV14	CASRSGQATDTQYF
TRBV27	CASGGRDHETQYF
TRBV10-1	CASSEGATDTQYF
TRBV6-1	CASSDTGYEQYF
TRBV4-1	CASSQGGRGADRNEQFF
TRBV6-1	CASSGPVYAKNTQYF